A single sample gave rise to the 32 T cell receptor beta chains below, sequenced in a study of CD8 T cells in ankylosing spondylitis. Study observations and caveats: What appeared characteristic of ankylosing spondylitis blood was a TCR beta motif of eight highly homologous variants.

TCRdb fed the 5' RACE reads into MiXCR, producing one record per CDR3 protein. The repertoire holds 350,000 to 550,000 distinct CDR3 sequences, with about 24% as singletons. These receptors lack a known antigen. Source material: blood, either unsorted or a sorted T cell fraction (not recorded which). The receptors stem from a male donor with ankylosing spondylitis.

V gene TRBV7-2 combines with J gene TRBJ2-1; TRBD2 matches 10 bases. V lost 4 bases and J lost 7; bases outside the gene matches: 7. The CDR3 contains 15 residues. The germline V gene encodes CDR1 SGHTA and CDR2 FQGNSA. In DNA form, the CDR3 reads TGTGCCAGCAGCTCCGGGACTAGCGTTGTGAATGAGCAGTTCTTC. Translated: CASSSGTSVVNEQFF. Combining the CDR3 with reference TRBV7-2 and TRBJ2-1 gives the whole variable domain GAGVSQSPSNKVTEKGKDVELRCDPISGHTALYWYRQSLGQGLEFLIYFQGNSAPDKSGLPSDRFSAERTGGSVSTLTIQRTQQEDSAVYLCASSSGTSVVNEQFFGPGTRLTVL.

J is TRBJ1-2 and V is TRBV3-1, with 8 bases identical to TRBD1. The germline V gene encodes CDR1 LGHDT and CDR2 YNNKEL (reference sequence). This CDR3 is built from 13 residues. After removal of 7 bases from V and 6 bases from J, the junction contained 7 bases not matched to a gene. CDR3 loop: CASKPGGANGYTF. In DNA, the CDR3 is TGTGCCAGCAAACCAGGGGGCGCGAATGGCTACACCTTC.

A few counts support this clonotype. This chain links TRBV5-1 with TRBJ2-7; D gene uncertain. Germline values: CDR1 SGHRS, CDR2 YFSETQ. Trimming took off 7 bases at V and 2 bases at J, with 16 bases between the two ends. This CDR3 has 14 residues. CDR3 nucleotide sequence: TGCGCCAGCCACCCTGCCCCAGACACCTACGAGCAGTACTTC. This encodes CASHPAPDTYEQYF.

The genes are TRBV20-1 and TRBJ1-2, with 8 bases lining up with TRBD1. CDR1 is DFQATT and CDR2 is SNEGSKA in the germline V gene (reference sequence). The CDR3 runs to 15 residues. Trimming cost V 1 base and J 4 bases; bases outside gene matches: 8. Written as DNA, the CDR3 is TGCAGTGCTAGAGCGGGACAGGTCGCGAGCTATGGCTACACCTTC. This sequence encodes CSARAGQVASYGYTF.

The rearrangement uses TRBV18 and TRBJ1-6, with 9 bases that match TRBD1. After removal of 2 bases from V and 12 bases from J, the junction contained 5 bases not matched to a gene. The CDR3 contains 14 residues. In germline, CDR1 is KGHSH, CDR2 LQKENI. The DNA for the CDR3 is TGTGCCAGCTCACCAAAGGGACAGGGTTTACCCCTCCACTTT. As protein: CASSPKGQGLPLHF.

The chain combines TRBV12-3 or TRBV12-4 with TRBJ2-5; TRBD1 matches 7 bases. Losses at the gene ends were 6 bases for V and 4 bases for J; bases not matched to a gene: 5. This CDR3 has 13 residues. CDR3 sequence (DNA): TGTGCCAGCAGGGCGACAGGGAGAGAGACCCAGTACTTC. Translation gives CASRATGRETQYF.

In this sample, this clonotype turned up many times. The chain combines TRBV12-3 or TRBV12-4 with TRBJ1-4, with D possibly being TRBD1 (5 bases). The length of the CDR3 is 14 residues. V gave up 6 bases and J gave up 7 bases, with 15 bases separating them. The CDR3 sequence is CASSRWQGTEKLFF. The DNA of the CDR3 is TGTGCCAGCAGCCGCTGGCAGGGAACTGAAAAACTGTTTTTT.

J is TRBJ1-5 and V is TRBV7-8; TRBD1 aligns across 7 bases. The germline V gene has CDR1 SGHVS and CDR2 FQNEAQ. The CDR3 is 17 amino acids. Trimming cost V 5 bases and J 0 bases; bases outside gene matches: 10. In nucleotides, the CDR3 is TGTGCCAGCAGCCTAAGGGACAGTGTAATTAGCAATCAGCCCCAGCATTTT. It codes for CASSLRDSVISNQPQHF.

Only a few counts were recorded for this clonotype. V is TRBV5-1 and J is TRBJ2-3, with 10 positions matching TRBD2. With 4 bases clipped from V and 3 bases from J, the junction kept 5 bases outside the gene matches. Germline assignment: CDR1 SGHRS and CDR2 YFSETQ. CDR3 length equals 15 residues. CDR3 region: CASSDRTSGTDTQYF. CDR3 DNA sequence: TGCGCCAGCAGCGATAGGACTAGCGGTACAGATACGCAGTATTTT.

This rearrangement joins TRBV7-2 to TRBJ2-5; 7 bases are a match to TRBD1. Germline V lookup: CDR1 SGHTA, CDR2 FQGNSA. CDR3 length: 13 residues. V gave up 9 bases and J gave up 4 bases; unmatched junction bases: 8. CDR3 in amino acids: CASNLGQIETQYF. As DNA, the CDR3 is TGTGCCAGTAACCTGGGACAGATAGAGACCCAGTACTTC.

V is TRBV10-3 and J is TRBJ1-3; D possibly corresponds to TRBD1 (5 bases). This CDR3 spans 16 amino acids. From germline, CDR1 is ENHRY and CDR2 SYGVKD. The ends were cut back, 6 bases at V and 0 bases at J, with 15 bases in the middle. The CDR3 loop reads CAISRGQGPSGNTIYF. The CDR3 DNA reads TGTGCCATCAGCCGTGGCCAGGGACCCTCTGGAAACACCATATATTTT.

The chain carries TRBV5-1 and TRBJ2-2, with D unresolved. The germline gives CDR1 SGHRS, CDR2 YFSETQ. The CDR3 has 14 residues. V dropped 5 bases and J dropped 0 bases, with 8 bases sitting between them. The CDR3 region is CASRNDTNTGELFF. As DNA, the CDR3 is TGCGCCAGCAGGAACGATACGAACACCGGGGAGCTGTTTTTT.

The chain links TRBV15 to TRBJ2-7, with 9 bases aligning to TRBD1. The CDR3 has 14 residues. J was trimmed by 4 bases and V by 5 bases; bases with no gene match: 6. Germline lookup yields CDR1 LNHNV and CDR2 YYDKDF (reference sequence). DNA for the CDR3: TGTGCCACCAGCGGACAGGGGAAAAAGTACGAGCAGTACTTC. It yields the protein CATSGQGKKYEQYF.

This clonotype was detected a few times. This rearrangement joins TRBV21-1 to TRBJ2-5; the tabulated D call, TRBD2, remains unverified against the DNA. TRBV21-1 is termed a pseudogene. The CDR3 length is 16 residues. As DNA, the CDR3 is TGTGCCAGCAGCAAGGGACTAGCGGGAGCCCAAGAGACCCAGTACTTC. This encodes CASSKGLAGAQETQYF.

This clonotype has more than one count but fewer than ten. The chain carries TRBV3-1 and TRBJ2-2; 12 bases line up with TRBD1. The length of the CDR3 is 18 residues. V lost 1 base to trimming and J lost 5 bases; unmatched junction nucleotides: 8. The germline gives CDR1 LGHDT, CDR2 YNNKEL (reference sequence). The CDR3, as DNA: TGTGCCAGCAGCCAAGGGGCCGGGACAGGGGGCCCAACCGGGGAGCTGTTTTTT. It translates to CASSQGAGTGGPTGELFF.

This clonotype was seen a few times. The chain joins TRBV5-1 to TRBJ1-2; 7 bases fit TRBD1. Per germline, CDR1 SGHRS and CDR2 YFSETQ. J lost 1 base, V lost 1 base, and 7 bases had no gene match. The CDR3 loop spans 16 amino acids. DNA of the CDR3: TGCGCCAGCAGCTTGATCCAGGGGGGGGTTAACTATGGCTACACCTTC. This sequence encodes CASSLIQGGVNYGYTF.

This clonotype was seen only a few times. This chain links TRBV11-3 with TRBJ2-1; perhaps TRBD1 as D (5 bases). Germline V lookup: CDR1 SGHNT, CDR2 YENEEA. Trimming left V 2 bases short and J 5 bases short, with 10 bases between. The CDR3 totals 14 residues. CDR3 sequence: CASSLTATDNEQFF. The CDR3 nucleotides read TGTGCCAGCAGCTTAACTGCGACAGACAATGAGCAGTTCTTC.

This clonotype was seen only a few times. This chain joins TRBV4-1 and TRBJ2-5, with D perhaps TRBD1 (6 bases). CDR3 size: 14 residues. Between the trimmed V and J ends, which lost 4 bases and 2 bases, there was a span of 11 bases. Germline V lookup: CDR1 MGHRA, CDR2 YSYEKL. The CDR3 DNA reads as TGCGCCAGCAGCCCCAGACAGGAGCAAGAGACCCAGTACTTC. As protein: CASSPRQEQETQYF.

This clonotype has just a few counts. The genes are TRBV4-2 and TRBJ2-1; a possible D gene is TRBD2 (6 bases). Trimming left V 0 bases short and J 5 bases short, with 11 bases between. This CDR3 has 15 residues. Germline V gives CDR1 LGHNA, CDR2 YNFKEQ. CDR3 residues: CASSQDQRVDNEQFF. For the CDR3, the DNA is TGTGCCAGCAGCCAAGATCAGCGGGTCGACAATGAGCAGTTCTTC.

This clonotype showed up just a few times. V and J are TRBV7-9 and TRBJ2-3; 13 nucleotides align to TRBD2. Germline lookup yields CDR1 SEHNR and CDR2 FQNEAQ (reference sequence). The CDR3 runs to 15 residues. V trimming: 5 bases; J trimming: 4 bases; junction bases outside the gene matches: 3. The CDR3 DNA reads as TGTGCCAGCAGCACCACTAGCGGGAGGGCAGATACGCAGTATTTT. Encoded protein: CASSTTSGRADTQYF.

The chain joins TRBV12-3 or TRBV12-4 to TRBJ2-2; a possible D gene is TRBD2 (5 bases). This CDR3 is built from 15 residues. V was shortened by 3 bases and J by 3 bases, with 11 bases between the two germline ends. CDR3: CASSFYRADTGELFF. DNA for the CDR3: TGTGCCAGCAGTTTTTACAGAGCGGACACCGGGGAGCTGTTTTTT.

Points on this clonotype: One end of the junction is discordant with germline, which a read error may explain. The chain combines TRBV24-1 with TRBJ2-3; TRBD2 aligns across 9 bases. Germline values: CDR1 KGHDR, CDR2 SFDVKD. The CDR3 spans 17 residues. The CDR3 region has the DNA TGTGCCACCAGTGATAGCGGGAGGTCCTGGGGCACAGATACGCAGTGTTTT. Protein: CATSDSGRSWGTDTQCF.

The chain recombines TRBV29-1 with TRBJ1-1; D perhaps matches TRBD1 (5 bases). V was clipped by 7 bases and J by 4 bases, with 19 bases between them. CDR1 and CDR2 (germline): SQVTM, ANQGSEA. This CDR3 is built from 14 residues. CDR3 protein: CSAASWGEITEAFF. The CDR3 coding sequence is TGCAGCGCCGCGAGCTGGGGGGAAATCACTGAAGCTTTCTTT.

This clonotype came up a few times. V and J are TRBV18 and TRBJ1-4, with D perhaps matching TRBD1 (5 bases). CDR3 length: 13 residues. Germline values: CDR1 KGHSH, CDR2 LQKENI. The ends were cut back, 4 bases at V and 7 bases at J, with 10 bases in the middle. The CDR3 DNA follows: TGTGCCAGCTCACTCAGGGAACGTGAAAAACTGTTTTTT. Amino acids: CASSLREREKLFF.

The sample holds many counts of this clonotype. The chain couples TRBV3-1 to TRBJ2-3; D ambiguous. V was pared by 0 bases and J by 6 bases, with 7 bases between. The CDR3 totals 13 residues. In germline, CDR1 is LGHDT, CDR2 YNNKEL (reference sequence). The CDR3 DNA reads TGTGCCAGCAGCCAAGACTGGGCGGATACGCAGTATTTT. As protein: CASSQDWADTQYF.

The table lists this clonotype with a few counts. CDR3 loop: CASSLSGSQDTQYF. CDR3 in DNA: TGTGCCAGCAGTCTCAGCGGGAGCCAAGATACGCAGTATTTT. The chain combines TRBV7-6 with TRBJ2-3; 8 bases align to TRBD2. This CDR3 is built from 14 residues. Trimming cost V 6 bases and J 5 bases; bases outside gene matches: 7. Germline V gene lookup returns CDR1 SGHVS and CDR2 FNYEAQ.

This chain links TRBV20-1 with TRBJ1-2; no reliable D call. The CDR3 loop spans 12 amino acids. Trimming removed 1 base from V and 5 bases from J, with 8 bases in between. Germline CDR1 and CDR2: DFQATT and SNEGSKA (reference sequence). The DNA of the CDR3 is TGCAGTGCTAGAGTCGGCGGATATGGCTACACCTTC. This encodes CSARVGGYGYTF.

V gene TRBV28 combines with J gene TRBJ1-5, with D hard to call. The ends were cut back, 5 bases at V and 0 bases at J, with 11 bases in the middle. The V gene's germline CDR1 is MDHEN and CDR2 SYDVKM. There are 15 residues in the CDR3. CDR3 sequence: CASSPPVSSNQPQHF. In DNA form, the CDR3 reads TGTGCCAGCAGTCCCCCCGTCTCTAGCAATCAGCCCCAGCATTTT.

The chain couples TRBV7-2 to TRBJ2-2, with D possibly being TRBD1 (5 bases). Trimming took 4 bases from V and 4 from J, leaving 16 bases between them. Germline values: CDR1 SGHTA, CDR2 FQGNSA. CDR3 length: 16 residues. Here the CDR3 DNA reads TGTGCCAGCAGCTCGACACCAGGGTTCGGCACCGGGGAGCTGTTTTTT. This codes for CASSSTPGFGTGELFF.

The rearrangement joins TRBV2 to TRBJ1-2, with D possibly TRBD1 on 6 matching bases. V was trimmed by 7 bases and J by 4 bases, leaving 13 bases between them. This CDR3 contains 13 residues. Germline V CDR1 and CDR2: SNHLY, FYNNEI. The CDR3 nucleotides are TGTGCCAGCACCCGAGGACAGAGCTATGGCTACACCTTC. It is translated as CASTRGQSYGYTF. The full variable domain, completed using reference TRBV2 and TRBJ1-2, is EPEVTQTPSHQVTQMGQEVILRCVPISNHLYFYWYRQILGQKVEFLVSFYNNEISEKSEIFDDQFSVERPDGSNFTLKIRSTKLEDSAMYFCASTRGQSYGYTFGSGTRLTVV.

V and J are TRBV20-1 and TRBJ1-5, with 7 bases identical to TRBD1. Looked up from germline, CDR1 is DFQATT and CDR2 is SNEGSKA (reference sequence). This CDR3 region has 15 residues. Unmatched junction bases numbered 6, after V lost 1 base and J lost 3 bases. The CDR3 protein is CSARAIGQDNQPQHF. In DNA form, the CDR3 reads TGCAGTGCTAGAGCCATCGGACAGGACAATCAGCCCCAGCATTTT.

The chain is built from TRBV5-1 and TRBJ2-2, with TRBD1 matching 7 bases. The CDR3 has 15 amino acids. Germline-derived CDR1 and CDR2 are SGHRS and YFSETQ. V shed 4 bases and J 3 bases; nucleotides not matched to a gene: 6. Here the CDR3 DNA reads TGCGCCAGCAGCCGACGGACAGGTCACACCGGGGAGCTGTTTTTT. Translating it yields CASSRRTGHTGELFF.